This TCR beta chain was observed in a study of shared clonotypes between healthy human individuals. Study at large: Per-donor plates numbered three CD4 naive, three CD4 memory, two CD8 naive and one CD8 memory.

Subsets obtained from CD4+ cells comprised CD45RA+ naive and CD45RA-negative memory cells. It was across several immunoSEQ plates that each subset's genomic DNA was evenly split. Repertoires were generated with immunoSEQ multiplex PCR, while TCRdb's copy carries only in-frame clones and drops some. This table holds 900,000 to 1,200,000 clones, about 84% found once. Trimming pared 4 bases from V and 2 bases from J, leaving 9 bases between. Germline assignment: CDR1 MDHEN and CDR2 SYDVKM. The CDR3 is 14 residues long. The study, taken as a whole, reports: A limitation of the genetic and exposure-history diversity represented arose from few donors.

Concerning this clone itself: The antigen remains unidentified.

The J gene is TRBJ1-5, the V gene TRBV28, with D possibly TRBD1 on 5 matching bases. The sequenced sample was memory CD4+ T cells from PBMCs. The subset: CD45RA-negative fraction. The clonotype was recovered from a man younger than 35 in good health. Some clones in this sample may be carry-over from other donors' samples. The CDR3 region is CASSSPGRNQPQHF. In DNA, the CDR3 is TGTGCCAGCAGTTCACCAGGGCGCAATCAGCCCCAGCATTTT.